The rows below give T cell receptor beta chains drawn from one sample of a study of cytomegalovirus exposure and HLA in healthy donors. The repertoire was sequenced with immunoSEQ multiplex PCR; TCRdb's copy has only in-frame clones and lacks some. The sample carries some 130,000 clones, around 70% recorded once. The sample taken for sequencing was PBMCs. Receptors originate from a human donor in good health. The conserved cysteine and the conserved F or W are not part of the CDR3 here. Expanded clones are given a class, and other clones once, few, many or no size at all.

.	TRBV7-9	ASSSITTGGQETQY
.	TRBV30	AWSVLSAAETQY
.	TRBV4-1	ASSQVQGPGWAQH
.	TRBV30	AWTPGVDEKLF
once	TRBV2	ASLLQGPYGYT
.	TRBV14	ASSQDGGRLADTQY
.	TRBV5-4	ASRLGQANSPLH
.	TRBV7-2	ASSLAWTSGRPHRTDTQY
.	TRBV27	ASSLRTGGPYNEQF
.	TRBV7-2	ASSFVSEGPQY
.	TRBV7-3	ASSLFLGPGQGNTEAF
.	TRBV4-1	ASSQERGLGGNEQF
.	TRBV28	ASSVTGEVREQF
.	TRBV19	ASSHLLAGGPGSITGELF
.	TRBV7-2	ASSLGFSSHIQY
.	TRBV6-6	ASSPLAGVGEQY
.	TRBV6-1	ASSVGEPYT
.	TRBV27	ASSSSPGHKLFWELF
.	TRBV19	ASKAGGGNTGELF
.	TRBV7-9	SSSLGSTGNSNQPQH
.	TRBV18	ASSVNRGTTDTQY
.	TRBV19	ASSPGRANYGYT
.	TRBV11-2	ASSQGSSYNEQF
.	TRBV10-3	AIRGQGGEKLF
.	TRBV9	ASSGQVWADTQY
.	TRBV7-2	ASSPEASGGDTQY
.	TRBV5-4	ASSLGGFNEQY
.	TRBV5-1	ASSLGLAGAGQETQY
few	TRBV2	ASRARLAGAKGTQY
.	TRBV19	ASSIGRRGDGYT
.	TRBV19	ASSIVDRGNQPQH
.	TRBV6-1	ASSAYRGRFNQPQH
.	TRBV6-5	ASSEGQGGQPQH
.	TRBV7-3	ASSSLALRADTQY
few	TRBV6-4	ASSETGGQIQY
.	TRBV2	ASSYRGDEQF
.	TRBV11-2	ASSHQTGTSLTYEQY
.	TRBV14	ASSQDRVVGETQY
.	TRBV5-1	ASRSPPYPGLAGRDEQF
.	TRBV30	AWNWAGLADTQY
.	TRBV29-1	SVSMASGFNEQF
.	TRBV7-9	ASSLSLNTEAF
.	TRBV4-2	ASSHLRGYYNEQF
.	TRBV6-5	ASSYKGFGYGYT
.	TRBV6-5	ASQGNQPQH
.	TRBV11-2	ASSLGLTGTGTYEQY
.	TRBV4-3	ASSQEAAGGPLDNEQF
few	TRBV19	ASSRDRGGYT
.	TRBV9	ASSVGPGDYEQY
.	TRBV7-8	ASSSEGLSSYEQY
once	TRBV14	ASSLETVGTGIHNEQF
.	TRBV7-9	ASSLAAGVNTEAF
few	TRBV7-8	ASSLARRGEKLF
.	TRBV2	ASRIGSGRSNEQF
.	TRBV2	ASVSDSSYEQY